The 14 T cell receptor beta chains in this list originate from one sample, sequenced in a study of CD8 T cells in ankylosing spondylitis. Study observations and caveats: A TCR beta motif of under 10 highly homologous variants appeared characteristic of ankylosing spondylitis blood.

Their target antigens are unknown. TCRdb reprocessed the 5' RACE reads with MiXCR, giving one entry per CDR3 protein. The table lists around 540,000 distinct CDR3 sequences, roughly 13% of them singletons, with about 6.5% in the top ten. Sequencing was done on a sample of blood, either unsorted or a sorted T cell fraction (not recorded which). These receptors originate from a male donor with ankylosing spondylitis.

This clonotype has only a few counts. The chain is built from TRBV27 and TRBJ1-1, with D maybe TRBD1 (6 bases). In germline, CDR1 is MNHEY, CDR2 SMNVEV (reference sequence). The V and J ends lost 4 bases and 8 bases respectively, with 17 bases between them. This CDR3 region has 14 residues. This CDR3 is CASSYLRGSLEAFF. The CDR3 DNA reads as TGTGCCAGCAGTTACCTCAGGGGAAGTTTGGAAGCTTTCTTT.

This clonotype has only a few counts. This chain connects TRBV15 to TRBJ2-1, with TRBD2 identical over 10 bases. Germline-derived CDR1 and CDR2 are LNHNV and YYDKDF (reference sequence). This CDR3 contains 16 residues. Trimming cost V 3 bases and J 0 bases; bases outside gene matches: 2. The CDR3 sequence is CATSSSGRSSYNEQFF. Written as DNA, the CDR3 is TGTGCCACCAGCAGTAGCGGGAGGTCCTCCTACAATGAGCAGTTCTTC.

This clonotype turned up a few times. This chain links TRBV15 with TRBJ2-3, with TRBD1 identical over 7 bases. This CDR3 comprises 16 residues. The germline CDR1 and CDR2 sequences are LNHNV and YYDKDF (reference sequence). V lost 2 bases to trimming and J lost 3 bases; unmatched junction nucleotides: 8. This chain's CDR3 is CATSRITGASTDTQYF. CDR3 nucleotide sequence: TGTGCCACCAGCAGAATTACAGGGGCTAGTACAGATACGCAGTATTTT.

This clonotype was seen repeatedly, ten times or more. The rearrangement links TRBV12-3 or TRBV12-4 to TRBJ1-1; D unresolved. V lost 5 bases to trimming and J lost 4 bases, with 14 bases between them. The CDR3 consists of 14 residues. CDR3 nucleotides: TGTGCCAGCAGTCAAAGTAAGGCGTTCACTGAAGCTTTCTTT. Its translation is CASSQSKAFTEAFF.

This clonotype showed up just a few times. This chain connects TRBV20-1 to TRBJ2-1; D is perhaps TRBD1 (6 bases). CDR3 size: 11 residues. The V gene's germline CDR1 is DFQATT and CDR2 SNEGSKA (reference sequence). CDR3 amino acids: CLGAMNNEQFF. As DNA, the CDR3 is TGCCTGGGGGCCATGAACAATGAGCAGTTCTTC.

The table lists this clonotype with a few counts. The chain joins TRBV6-1 to TRBJ2-2; D might be TRBD2 (6 bases). The CDR3 is 16 residues long. Germline values: CDR1 MNHNS, CDR2 SASEGT. The germline V and J ends were trimmed by 2 bases and 8 bases, with 18 bases remaining between them. The CDR3 DNA reads as TGTGCCAGCAGTGAAAAGGGTGGAGGGTCGTTTGGGGAGCTGTTTTTT. Protein product: CASSEKGGGSFGELFF.

This sequence joins TRBV10-2 and TRBJ2-1, with TRBD2 identical over 7 bases. CDR1 is WSHSY, CDR2 SAAADI, per germline. The CDR3 length is 16 residues. Trimming cost V 6 bases and J 3 bases; bases outside gene matches: 11. The CDR3, as DNA: TGCGCCAGCAGAAGAGGAGCGGGGCTACTCTACAATGAGCAGTTCTTC. The encoded protein is CASRRGAGLLYNEQFF.

V gene TRBV11-1 combines with J gene TRBJ2-2; the match to TRBD2 covers 11 bases. Germline V gene data show CDR1 as SGHAT and CDR2 as FQDESV (reference sequence). Trimming cost V 4 bases and J 2 bases; bases outside gene matches: 9. CDR3 length: 18 residues. CDR3 region: CASSSRLAGMRNTGELFF. The DNA of the CDR3 is TGTGCCAGCAGCTCCCGACTAGCGGGAATGAGAAACACCGGGGAGCTGTTTTTT.

The chain combines TRBV11-2 with TRBJ1-2; 8 nucleotides match TRBD1. Germline CDR1 and CDR2: SGHAT and FQNNGV. The CDR3 extends over 18 amino acids. V trimming: 2 bases; J trimming: 0 bases; junction bases outside the gene matches: 11. The CDR3 protein is CASSLPRAGGRANYGYTF. The DNA for the CDR3 is TGTGCCAGCAGCTTACCAAGGGCAGGGGGCCGGGCTAACTATGGCTACACCTTC.

This clonotype has at least ten counts. The V gene is TRBV12-3 or TRBV12-4, the J gene TRBJ1-1; D gene ambiguous. The CDR3 loop spans 17 amino acids. Trimming left V 6 bases short and J 0 bases short, with 20 bases between. The CDR3 bases are TGTGCCAGCAGCCTTGCCCCTCGGTCCTACATGAACACTGAAGCTTTCTTT. Residues: CASSLAPRSYMNTEAFF.

This clonotype occurred a few times. The chain recombines TRBV2 with TRBJ2-2; 10 nucleotides match TRBD1. This CDR3 spans 14 amino acids. Germline V gene sequence: CDR1 SNHLY, CDR2 FYNNEI. The V and J ends lost 8 bases and 3 bases, in that order; junction bases with no gene match: 3. CDR3 in DNA: TGTGCCAGCGGGGACAGGGGCGACACCGGGGAGCTGTTTTTT. It encodes CASGDRGDTGELFF.

In this sample, this clonotype turned up a few times. The chain uses TRBV6-1 and TRBJ2-7, with D possibly TRBD2 on 6 matching bases. V was cut by 6 bases and J by 0 bases, with 6 bases left in between. The length of the CDR3 is 12 residues. Germline values: CDR1 MNHNS, CDR2 SASEGT. The CDR3 bases are TGTGCCAGCAGGGACTACTCCTACGAGCAGTACTTC. Amino acids: CASRDYSYEQYF.

The rearrangement links TRBV7-8 to TRBJ2-5, with D perhaps given as TRBD1 or TRBD2 (5 bases each). With 5 bases removed from V and 7 bases from J, the gap between germline ends came to 20 bases. The CDR3 extends over 15 amino acids. CDR1 SGHVS and CDR2 FQNEAQ come from the germline V gene. The CDR3 nucleotides are TGTGCCAGCAGCCGAGACAGACAAACCCGGGGGACCCAGTACTTC. Residues: CASSRDRQTRGTQYF.

This clonotype was counted a few times. The chain is built from TRBV29-1 and TRBJ2-1; 8 bases map to TRBD1. The CDR3 contains 19 residues. J lost 2 bases, V lost 1 base, and 16 bases had no gene match. Germline CDR1 is SQVTM and CDR2 is ANQGSEA. The CDR3 here is CSVEVRDSGQVITYNEQFF. CDR3 coding DNA: TGCAGCGTTGAAGTGCGGGACTCGGGACAGGTCATAACCTACAATGAGCAGTTCTTC.